The 22 T cell receptor beta chains below were found in one sample sequenced in a study of shared T cell receptors in the human thymus. Assay: immunoSEQ multiplex PCR; the TCRdb copy retains only in-frame clones and omits some. The table records hundreds of thousands of clones, roughly 90% of them present only once. These data are also associated with another study on human thymus T cells.

The sequenced sample was thymocytes. These receptors originate from a boy in the first two years of life with a congenital heart defect.

The chain couples TRBV13 to TRBJ2-7, with 10 bases that match TRBD2. In germline, CDR1 is PRHDT, CDR2 FYEKMQ (reference sequence). The CDR3 has 18 amino acids. V gave up 10 bases and J gave up 5 bases; unmatched junction bases: 23. The CDR3 reads CATNPPGAHSGRTHEQYF. The CDR3 DNA reads as TGTGCCACCAACCCGCCGGGGGCCCATAGCGGGAGGACCCACGAGCAGTACTTC.

V usage is TRBV15 and J usage is TRBJ2-7, with TRBD2 identical over 9 bases. V gave up 3 bases and J gave up 7 bases; unmatched junction bases: 10. The CDR3 totals 15 residues. CDR1 is LNHNV and CDR2 is YYDKDF in the germline V gene (reference sequence). CDR3: CATSRPGLAAGEQYF. CDR3 bases: TGTGCCACCAGCAGGCCGGGACTAGCCGCGGGGGAGCAGTACTTC.

CDR3 residues: CASSLGASGRMTETQYF. The CDR3 nucleotides read TGTGCCAGCAGTTTGGGGGCTAGCGGGAGGATGACAGAGACCCAGTACTTC. This chain joins TRBV27 and TRBJ2-5, with TRBD2 matching over 11 bases. CDR1 MNHEY and CDR2 SMNVEV come from the germline V gene (reference sequence). This CDR3 region has 17 residues. Trimming at V came to 3 bases and at J to 4 bases, leaving 10 bases not matched to a gene.

The chain combines TRBV29-1 with TRBJ2-1; D may be TRBD1 (6 bases). V was shortened by 3 bases and J by 11 bases, with 11 bases between the two germline ends. Looked up from germline, CDR1 is SQVTM and CDR2 is ANQGSEA. This CDR3 is built from 11 residues. CDR3 nucleotides: TGCAGCGTTGACCGACAGGCCCAGCAGTTCTTC. It is translated as CSVDRQAQQFF.

The V gene is TRBV5-1, the J gene TRBJ2-5; 7 bases are a match to TRBD2. The CDR3 runs 17 residues. The germline gives CDR1 SGHRS, CDR2 YFSETQ. The V and J ends lost 6 bases and 9 bases, in that order; junction bases with no gene match: 23. CDR3 nucleotide sequence: TGCGCCAGCAACCTAATAGCGGGCCATTCCACCCCGGGGGCCCAGTACTTC. Translated, it gives CASNLIAGHSTPGAQYF.

This clone was counted a single time. The chain recombines TRBV27 with TRBJ1-4, with D possibly matching TRBD1 (6 bases). This CDR3 has 18 residues. V lost 5 bases, J lost 0 bases, and 19 bases lay in between. Germline-derived CDR1 and CDR2 are MNHEY and SMNVEV (reference sequence). The CDR3 region has the DNA TGTGCCAGCAGTCCCCCCTTTGACAGGACCGCAACTAATGAAAAACTGTTTTTT. Protein product: CASSPPFDRTATNEKLFF.

The chain recombines TRBV27 with TRBJ2-7, with TRBD2 as a possible D gene (5 bases). Trimming stripped 6 bases from V and 7 bases from J, with 10 bases between. CDR3 length: 11 amino acids. Germline CDR1 reads MNHEY; CDR2 reads SMNVEV (reference sequence). The CDR3, as DNA: TGTGCCAGCAGGGGGTCGGGAGAGCAGTACTTC. It specifies CASRGSGEQYF.

The chain recombines TRBV5-4 with TRBJ2-1, with TRBD2 matching 7 bases. Germline CDR1 reads SGHNT; CDR2 reads YYREEE (reference sequence). The CDR3 runs 17 residues. The ends lost 4 bases at V and 0 bases at J; junction bases unmatched: 10. For the CDR3, the DNA is TGTGCCAGCAGCGGTTTAGGAGGGAGGGCCTCCTACAATGAGCAGTTCTTC. Translation gives CASSGLGGRASYNEQFF.

This clone was recorded a few times. The rearrangement joins TRBV15 to TRBJ1-4, with D tentatively TRBD1 (6 bases). This CDR3 has 14 amino acids. CDR1 LNHNV and CDR2 YYDKDF come from the germline V gene (reference sequence). The V end lost 5 bases, the J end lost 7 bases, and 14 bases lay between the germline ends. CDR3 amino acids: CATSRRQDREKLFF. The CDR3 DNA reads TGTGCCACCAGCCGCAGACAGGACCGTGAAAAACTGTTTTTT.

The chain joins TRBV7-8 to TRBJ2-7, with 7 bases matching TRBD2. CDR1 SGHVS and CDR2 FQNEAQ come from the germline V gene. The CDR3 sequence is 18 residues long. V shed 1 base, J shed 2 bases, and the junction held 14 bases outside the gene matches. The DNA of the CDR3 is TGTGCCAGCAGCTTAGATCCGTGGGTGGGAGGGGTGGCCTACGAGCAGTACTTC. Translating gives CASSLDPWVGGVAYEQYF.

The V and J genes are TRBV4-3 and TRBJ2-2, with TRBD2 matching 10 bases. The CDR3 sequence is 21 residues long. The germline V gene has CDR1 LGHNA and CDR2 YSLEER. Losses at the gene ends were 0 bases for V and 1 base for J; bases not matched to a gene: 14. CDR3 nucleotide sequence: TGCGCCAGCAGCCAAGAAGGTCATGGGTCTAGCGGGAGACAGAACACCGGGGAGCTGTTTTTT. It is translated as CASSQEGHGSSGRQNTGELFF.

This clone was seen a single time. The rearrangement links TRBV5-1 to TRBJ1-2; maybe TRBD1 (5 bases). The CDR3 runs 14 residues. Germline CDR1 and CDR2: SGHRS and YFSETQ. V was cut by 7 bases and J by 0 bases, with 13 bases left in between. CDR3 DNA: TGCGCCAGCGGAGGGGCCCATTCTAACTATGGCTACACCTTC. It translates to CASGGAHSNYGYTF.

The CDR3 here is CASSQKGQWEAGGSYEQYF. The CDR3 DNA follows: TGTGCCAGCAGTCAAAAGGGACAATGGGAAGCGGGAGGCTCCTACGAGCAGTACTTC. This rearrangement joins TRBV4-2 to TRBJ2-7, with 9 positions matching TRBD2. The CDR3 runs to 19 residues. Germline lookup yields CDR1 LGHNA and CDR2 YNFKEQ. Trimming cost V 6 bases and J 0 bases; bases outside gene matches: 18.

J is TRBJ2-1 and V is TRBV7-2, with D maybe TRBD2 (6 bases). V shed 2 bases and J shed 5 bases, with 7 bases lying between them. The CDR3 is made up of 13 amino acids. Germline V gives CDR1 SGHTA, CDR2 FQGNSA. The CDR3 protein is CASSLLANNEQFF. In DNA form, the CDR3 reads TGTGCCAGCAGCTTACTAGCGAACAATGAGCAGTTCTTC.

V usage is TRBV12-5 and J usage is TRBJ2-1; 13 bases fit TRBD2. The CDR3 consists of 14 residues. Germline V lookup: CDR1 LGHNT, CDR2 FRNRAP. The J segment lost 9 bases and the V segment lost 6 bases, leaving 5 bases of the junction unmatched. The DNA for the CDR3 is TGTGCTAGTGGCCCGGGACTAGCGGGACCTGAGCAGTTCTTC. It codes for CASGPGLAGPEQFF.

This chain links TRBV5-6 with TRBJ2-5; maybe TRBD1 (6 bases). Germline CDR1 is SGHDT and CDR2 is YYEEEE. V lost 1 base and J 9 bases, leaving 25 bases between the germline ends. This CDR3 has 17 amino acids. CDR3 bases: TGTGCCAGCAGCTTGTCCAGGGGCCATCCTCTCTGGGGACCCCAGTACTTC. Protein sequence: CASSLSRGHPLWGPQYF.

The count of this clone is one. The genes are TRBV23-1 and TRBJ1-1; weak D call: TRBD1 (6 bases). TRBV23-1 is an ORF for which the function is uncertain. V was cut by 2 bases and J by 1 base, with 14 bases left in between. This CDR3 comprises 16 residues. CDR3 region: CASSQKITGRNTEAFF. CDR3 DNA: TGCGCCAGCAGTCAAAAAATCACAGGGAGGAACACTGAAGCTTTCTTT.

This clone was picked up a small number of times. The chain employs TRBV4-1 and TRBJ1-5, with a possible D match to TRBD1 (5 bases). Germline values: CDR1 MGHRA, CDR2 YSYEKL. Trimming removed 2 bases at V and 1 base at J, with 18 bases between. CDR3 length equals 18 residues. CDR3: CASSQPYGEGKSNQPQHF. CDR3 DNA sequence: TGCGCCAGCAGCCAACCCTACGGGGAGGGGAAGAGCAATCAGCCCCAGCATTTT.

This chain connects TRBV6-4 to TRBJ2-2; TRBD2 matches 10 bases. The V and J ends lost 8 bases and 7 bases, in that order; junction bases with no gene match: 1. The germline gives CDR1 MRHNA, CDR2 SNTAGT. The CDR3 spans 12 residues. The CDR3 sequence: CASRTSGGELFF. In DNA form, the CDR3 reads TGTGCCAGCCGGACTAGCGGCGGGGAGCTGTTTTTT.

This chain connects TRBV27 to TRBJ2-1, with TRBD2 identical over 8 bases. Germline assignment: CDR1 MNHEY and CDR2 SMNVEV (reference sequence). V lost 0 bases to trimming and J lost 8 bases; unmatched junction nucleotides: 6. The CDR3 loop spans 15 amino acids. The CDR3 DNA sequence: TGTGCCAGCAGTTTATCGCGGGGGGACTCCCATGAGCAGTTCTTC. It is translated as CASSLSRGDSHEQFF.

V is TRBV5-1 and J is TRBJ2-7; the match to TRBD2 covers 9 bases. The V gene's germline CDR1 is SGHRS and CDR2 YFSETQ. This CDR3 is 17 amino acids long. Trimming took 4 bases from V and 3 from J; bases not matched to a gene: 14. CDR3 in amino acids: CASSTNSGAGGIYEQYF. In DNA, the CDR3 is TGCGCCAGCAGCACCAACTCAGGGGCGGGAGGGATCTACGAGCAGTACTTC.

This clone was observed once. The chain couples TRBV2 to TRBJ2-3; D perhaps matches TRBD2 (6 bases). CDR1 is SNHLY and CDR2 is FYNNEI in the germline V gene. V lost 3 bases to trimming and J lost 4 bases, with 26 bases between them. CDR3 length: 19 amino acids. CDR3 loop: CASSDTKLLGTLSADTQYF. CDR3 DNA: TGTGCCAGCAGTGACACAAAATTACTCGGGACTCTATCGGCAGATACGCAGTATTTT.